This entry concerns a single T cell receptor beta chain. The CDR3 length is 15 residues. V dropped 4 bases and J dropped 5 bases, with 17 bases sitting between them. Germline CDR1 is SEHNR and CDR2 is FQNEAQ (reference sequence). Measured with immunoSEQ multiplex PCR; TCRdb has only the in-frame clones, and not every one. Of some 70,000 clones listed, 88% are singletons. The data were obtained in a study of blood T cell repertoires in COVID-19. The sample was peripheral blood. The genes are TRBV7-9 and TRBJ1-1; D gene uncertain. The origin of this receptor is a human donor in a cohort sampled during active COVID-19. The CDR3 reads CASSSPGRRGTEAFF. The CDR3 region has the DNA TGTGCCAGCAGCTCTCCTGGCAGGCGAGGGACTGAAGCTTTCTTT.